In this sample, the clone carrying this T cell receptor beta chain turned up once. A read error may produce the germline difference seen at one junction end. The data stem from a study of blood T cell repertoires in COVID-19. Looking at the study overall: The United States, Italy and Spain supplied acute and convalescent COVID-19 samples. Sample material is recorded as cDNA or gDNA derived from T cells, B-cell-depleted T cells, or PBMCs.

In the authors' workflow: Reference gene primer amplification gave nucleated cell count estimates. Generated by immunoSEQ multiplex PCR, the TCRdb table keeps only in-frame clones and is missing some. That table furnishes V, J and clone size, whereas the DNA furnished D and trimming. The sample contains over 400,000 clones, 75% to 90% of which appear only once. The clonotype comes from a human donor in a cohort sampled during active COVID-19. Material: peripheral blood.

The CDR3 here is CASSEWASAPSNEQYF. The CDR3 DNA reads as TGTGCCAGCAGTGAATGGGCTAGCGCTCCCTCCAACGAGCAGTACTTC. V gene TRBV6-1 combines with J gene TRBJ2-7, with a weak D call TRBD2 (6 bases). Per germline, CDR1 MNHNS and CDR2 SASEGT. The CDR3 extends over 16 amino acids.